This TCR beta chain was obtained from a study of T cells in Graves' hyperthyroidism and ophthalmopathy. Whole-study context: Peripheral blood was obtained at initial diagnosis, preceding any treatment.

Amplification of TCR beta CDR3 regions used RNA as the template. Initially, a first-round RT-PCR of the TCR CDR3 employed the HTBI primer set. TCRdb called the multiplex PCR reads again in MiXCR, with one record for every CDR3 protein. The repertoire holds over 450,000 distinct CDR3 sequences, roughly 15% seen once, with roughly 15% in the top ten. The sample holds many counts of this clonotype. CDR1 is SEHNR and CDR2 is FQNEAQ in the germline V gene (reference sequence). The CDR3 extends over 12 amino acids. V was clipped by 3 bases and J by 6 bases, with 6 bases between them. V gene TRBV7-9 combines with J gene TRBJ1-5; D is ambiguous. Sequenced: blood. The TCR originated in a young woman with Graves' ophthalmopathy. The CDR3 region has the DNA TGTGCCAGCAGCTTGGGTGGTCAGCCCCAGCATTTT. Its protein is CASSLGGQPQHF.